A single sample is the source of the 9 T cell receptor beta chains below, sequenced in a study of blood T cell repertoires in COVID-19. TCRdb keeps only in-frame clones here, not all; method: immunoSEQ multiplex PCR. The sample has around 23,000 clones, around 88% seen once. The sequencing sample was made of peripheral blood. These receptor sequences come from a human donor with acute or convalescent COVID-19. The donor label of this sample is uncertain.

The chain is built from TRBV6-2 or TRBV6-3 and TRBJ1-5, with D tentatively TRBD1 (5 bases). Germline lookup yields CDR1 MNHEY and CDR2 SVGEGT. CDR3 length equals 13 residues. V lost 0 bases and J 13 bases, leaving 13 bases between the germline ends. The CDR3, as DNA: TGTGCCAGCAGTTACTCGATGTCAGGGAAACAGCATTTT. It translates to CASSYSMSGKQHF.

The chain uses TRBV19 and TRBJ2-3; weak D call: TRBD2 (5 bases). Trimming shortened V by 6 bases and J by 0 bases, and 10 bases separated the two germline ends. Germline CDR1 reads LNHDA; CDR2 reads SQIVND (reference sequence). The CDR3 has 14 residues. The CDR3 region has the DNA TGTGCCAGTAGAACGGGAATGAGCACAGATACGCAGTATTTT. Protein sequence: CASRTGMSTDTQYF. The full variable domain, its missing parts supplied by reference TRBV19 and TRBJ2-3, is DGGITQSPKYLFRKEGQNVTLSCEQNLNHDAMYWYRQDPGQGLRLIYYSQIVNDFQKGDIAEGYSVSREKKESFPLTVTSAQKNPTAFYLCASRTGMSTDTQYFGPGTRLTVL.

This clone has just one count. V usage is TRBV29-1 and J usage is TRBJ2-3; 7 bases are shared with TRBD2. Trimming cost V 2 bases and J 5 bases; bases outside gene matches: 4. Germline V gene sequence: CDR1 SQVTM, CDR2 ANQGSEA. The CDR3 is 13 amino acids. CDR3 nucleotide sequence: TGCAGCGTTGAAAAGGGAGGGGAAGATACGCAGTATTTT. Translating it yields CSVEKGGEDTQYF.

The sample holds a few counts of this clone. This sequence joins TRBV7-9 and TRBJ1-1; a weak D match, TRBD1 (6 bases). The V and J ends lost 2 bases and 7 bases respectively, with 11 bases between them. The CDR3 is 13 amino acids. Germline V CDR1 and CDR2: SEHNR, FQNEAQ (reference sequence). The CDR3 region is CASSLTGPREAFF. CDR3 in DNA: TGTGCCAGCAGCTTAACAGGGCCTCGTGAAGCTTTCTTT.

The chain joins TRBV5-8 to TRBJ1-1; TRBD1 aligns across 11 bases. CDR1 is SGHTS, CDR2 YDEGEE, per germline. V dropped 0 bases and J dropped 7; count of bases not matched to a gene: 2. The CDR3 is 14 amino acids. CDR3 nucleotide sequence: TGTGCCAGCAGCTTGGCCGGGACAGGGGGTGAAGCTTTCTTT. Amino acids: CASSLAGTGGEAFF.

The chain is built from TRBV27 and TRBJ1-5, with D perhaps TRBD1 (5 bases). The CDR3 is made up of 15 amino acids. The V and J ends lost 5 bases and 2 bases respectively, with 13 bases between them. Germline CDR1 and CDR2: MNHEY and SMNVEV (reference sequence). The CDR3 nucleotides read TGTGCCAGCAGTGCGGGGCTCAGGGGCAATCAGCCCCAGCATTTT. Encoded protein: CASSAGLRGNQPQHF.

The chain uses TRBV5-4 and TRBJ2-5, with a possible D match to TRBD1 (5 bases). This CDR3 region has 15 residues. The germline V and J ends were trimmed by 2 bases and 0 bases, with 11 bases remaining between them. Looked up from germline, CDR1 is SGHNT and CDR2 is YYREEE (reference sequence). The CDR3 reads CASSLDADNQETQYF. The CDR3 bases are TGTGCCAGCAGCTTAGATGCGGACAACCAAGAGACCCAGTACTTC.

This rearrangement joins TRBV3-1 (or the pseudogene TRBV3-2) to TRBJ2-7, with a tentative D call TRBD2 (5 bases). V was cut by 1 base and J by 5 bases, with 9 bases left in between. Germline V lookup: CDR1 LGHDT, CDR2 YNNKEL (reference sequence). This CDR3 comprises 13 residues. CDR3 in DNA: TGTGCCAGCAGCCAAGGGACTTGGGACGAGCAGTACTTC. Translated, it gives CASSQGTWDEQYF.

The chain has TRBV27 and TRBJ2-5; maybe TRBD2 (7 bases). This CDR3 is built from 15 residues. The V end was cut by 7 bases, the J end by 7 bases, with 22 bases between. Germline lookup yields CDR1 MNHEY and CDR2 SMNVEV (reference sequence). The CDR3: CASTFRFGGQGTQYF. CDR3 bases: TGTGCCAGCACCTTTAGATTCGGGGGGCAGGGGACCCAGTACTTC.